A selection of T cell receptor beta chains follows, all from one sample in a study of a mutant IDH1 vaccine in newly diagnosed glioma. Their target antigens are unknown. Libraries were prepared by immunoSEQ multiplex PCR; TCRdb keeps only in-frame clonotypes and omits some of them. The sample yields approximately 76,000 clones, 91% seen once. Sample: PBMCs, taken from a glioma patient whose treatment included an IDH1 peptide vaccine. These receptors were collected from a woman in her fifties or sixties with glioma. The CDR3 runs from the conserved cysteine through the conserved F or W. A D gene is named only where the DNA matches it firmly. Size tells how often a clone was seen (once, few, many) or the class of an expanded clone, and some rows leave it out.

j_call v_call d_call clone_size cdr3_nt cdr3_aa
TRBJ2-2 TRBV7-3 . . TGTGCCAGCAGCCTCGGGCAGGCGAACACCGGGGAGCTGTTTTTT CASSLGQANTGELFF
TRBJ2-1 TRBV7-8 TRBD2 . TGTGCCAGCAGACTCGGGGGCGGGAGGGCCCATAATGAGCAGTTCTTC CASRLGGGRAHNEQFF
TRBJ2-3 TRBV5-1 TRBD2 . TGCGCCAGCAGCCCAGGACTAGCGGTCACAGATACGCAGTATTTT CASSPGLAVTDTQYF
TRBJ1-1 TRBV18 . . TGTGCCAGCTCAGCCACGGGAGGGGCAGGCACTGAAGCTTTCTTT CASSATGGAGTEAFF
TRBJ2-7 TRBV9 . . TGTGCCAGCAGCCCTAGTGGGGGGTCCTACGAGCAGTACTTC CASSPSGGSYEQYF
TRBJ1-1 TRBV5-1 . . TGCGCCAGCAGCCTGGAAACCATGAACACTGAAGCTTTCTTT CASSLETMNTEAFF
TRBJ2-2 TRBV5-1 TRBD2 . TGCGCCAGCAGCTTCCGGACTAGCGGGAGGGCCGAGGAGCTGTTTTTT CASSFRTSGRAEELFF
TRBJ1-3 TRBV4-1 . . TGCGCCAGCAGCCCCTCGGCCTCTGGAAACACCATATATTTT CASSPSASGNTIYF
TRBJ2-3 TRBV27 . . TGTGCCAGCAGCCTAGGGGGCACAGATACGCAGTATTTT CASSLGGTDTQYF
TRBJ2-7 TRBV10-3 TRBD1 . TGTGCCATCAGTGGGGAGAACAGGGGCTCCTACGAGCAGTACTTC CAISGENRGSYEQYF
TRBJ1-4 TRBV7-3 . . TGTGCCAGCAGCTCGGACAGAAACTTTGCAACTAATGAAAAACTGTTTTTT CASSSDRNFATNEKLFF
TRBJ1-2 TRBV28 TRBD1 . TGTGCCAGCGGGGACAGGGACGGCTACACCTTC CASGDRDGYTF
TRBJ2-1 TRBV6-5 . . TGTGCCAGCAGTTACCGGGATTCGAATGAGCAGTTCTTC CASSYRDSNEQFF
TRBJ2-3 TRBV11-2 TRBD1 . TGTGCCAGCAGCTTCCGGCCCGGGACAGGGCCAGATACGCAGTATTTT CASSFRPGTGPDTQYF
TRBJ1-4 TRBV7-9 TRBD1 . TGTGCCAGCAGCCCCCCCCAGGGGGCTAATGAAAAACTGTTTTTT CASSPPQGANEKLFF
TRBJ1-2 TRBV28 TRBD1 . TGTGCCAGCAGTTTGAGACAGGGGGCTACCTCTAACTATGGCTACACCTTC CASSLRQGATSNYGYTF
TRBJ1-2 TRBV5-8 . . TGTGCCAGCAGCCTCAGGACCTTAGGCACCTTC CASSLRTLGTF
TRBJ1-1 TRBV19 . few TGTGCCAGTAGTATAGGGCGGCCACCCGTGAACACTGAAGCTTTCTTT CASSIGRPPVNTEAFF
TRBJ2-7 TRBV7-8 . once TGTGCCAGTTATTCTTACAGGGCGGGTGGGTACGAGCAGTACTTC CASYSYRAGGYEQYF
TRBJ1-6 TRBV5-5 . . TGTGCCAGCATCAAAGACAGGCCGGGCTTTTCACCCCTCCACTTT CASIKDRPGFSPLHF
TRBJ2-1 TRBV5-1 TRBD2 . TGCGCCACCCGACCCACACTAGCGAGGAATGAGCAGTTCTTC CATRPTLARNEQFF
TRBJ1-2 TRBV28 . . TGTGCCAGTGGGGACCGGATATATGGCTACACCTTC CASGDRIYGYTF
TRBJ2-7 TRBV6-5 . . TGTGCCAGCCGTAGCTCCTACGAGCAGTACTTC CASRSSYEQYF
TRBJ2-3 TRBV9 TRBD2 . TGTGCCAGCAGCGTAGCACTAGCGGGGAGCGGAACGCAGTATTTT CASSVALAGSGTQYF
TRBJ1-4 TRBV27 . . TGTGCCAGCAGTCCTTACAAGGGGCCTCCTGAAAAACTGTTTTTT CASSPYKGPPEKLFF
TRBJ2-7 TRBV5-6 TRBD1 . TGTGCCAGCAGCCTCGGCCGGGACAGATACATCGAGCAGTACTTC CASSLGRDRYIEQYF
TRBJ1-5 TRBV19 . . TGTGCCAGTAGTATAGGGACAACCCTCCAGCCCCAGCATTTT CASSIGTTLQPQHF
TRBJ2-1 TRBV29-1 . . TGCAGCGTTGAGGGAATACGGTACAATGAGCAGTTCTTC CSVEGIRYNEQFF
TRBJ2-7 TRBV28 . . TGTGCCAGCACACCGGGCAGGAGGTACGAGCAGTACTTC CASTPGRRYEQYF
TRBJ2-3 TRBV6-1 TRBD2 . TGTGCCAGCAGCCTTTCTAGCGGGGGGGGAGATACGCAGTATTTT CASSLSSGGGDTQYF
TRBJ2-7 TRBV28 . once TGTGCCAGCAGTGCCCCAGGGGCACTCTCCTACGAGCAGTACTTC CASSAPGALSYEQYF
TRBJ1-2 TRBV2 . once TGTGCCAGCAGTGAAGAGGCAAGCGACTATGGCTACACCTTC CASSEEASDYGYTF
TRBJ2-1 TRBV7-2 . . TGTGCCAGCAGCCCCCCCGGTAGCCGCTCCCCATTCTTC CASSPPGSRSPFF
TRBJ2-1 TRBV19 TRBD2 . TGTGCCAGTAGATGGACTAGCGAACGCAATGAGCAGTTCTTC CASRWTSERNEQFF
TRBJ1-3 TRBV11-2 . once TGTGCCAGCAGCTTAGATCGATCGAGCCTTGGAAACACCATATATTTT CASSLDRSSLGNTIYF
TRBJ1-1 TRBV29-1 . . TGCAGCGTTGAAAGGTCTCGGGCAACCACCACTGAAGCTTTCTTT CSVERSRATTTEAFF
TRBJ2-3 TRBV27 TRBD1 . TGTGCCAGCAGTTTATCGTGGACAGGGGTGGATACGCAGTATTTT CASSLSWTGVDTQYF
TRBJ1-1 TRBV7-2 . few TGTGCCAGCAGCCTCTCGTGGGGCACTGAAGCTTTCTTT CASSLSWGTEAFF
TRBJ2-4 TRBV7-9 . . TGTGCCAGCAGCTTAGGTAGCATTCAGTACTTC CASSLGSIQYF
TRBJ2-2 TRBV5-5 . . TGTGCCAGCAGCTTGAACCGGCAGGCGAACACCGGGGAGCTGTTTTTT CASSLNRQANTGELFF
TRBJ1-2 TRBV7-2 TRBD1 . TGTGCCAGCAGCTTAGAGCGGACAGGGCTTGGCTACACCTTC CASSLERTGLGYTF
TRBJ2-3 TRBV9 . . TGTGCCAGCAGCGGGGCTAGCGATCTAACAGATACGCAGTATTTT CASSGASDLTDTQYF
TRBJ1-2 TRBV28 TRBD1 . TGTGCCAGCAGTTCGAGACAGGGGAGGGGGGACTATGGCTACACCTTC CASSSRQGRGDYGYTF
TRBJ2-7 TRBV6-1 TRBD2 once TGTGCCAGCAGTCCAGGGACTAGCGCCTACGAGCAGTACTTC CASSPGTSAYEQYF
TRBJ2-3 TRBV5-4 . . TGTGCCAGCAGCCAATGGGACAGCACAGATACGCAGTATTTT CASSQWDSTDTQYF
TRBJ2-7 TRBV9 . once TGTGCCAGCAGAGAGGGGGGTCTAGGGGAGCAGTACTTC CASREGGLGEQYF
TRBJ2-7 TRBV7-9 . few TGTGCCAGCAGCTTAGGTGGGGGCCTAGCCCCCTACGAGCAGTACTTC CASSLGGGLAPYEQYF
TRBJ2-3 TRBV9 TRBD1 . TGTGCCAGCAGCGAGAGGACAGGGCGCGGGACACAAGATACGCAGTATTTT CASSERTGRGTQDTQYF
TRBJ1-1 TRBV2 . . TGTGCCAGCAACACGCAGGGGAACACTGAAGCTTTCTTT CASNTQGNTEAFF
TRBJ1-1 TRBV7-3 TRBD1 once TGTGCCAGCAGCTTCGGGACAGGGACTGAAGCTTTCTTT CASSFGTGTEAFF
TRBJ2-2 TRBV5-1 . . TGCGCCAGCAGCTTGGAGGGTACCCGGGGGACCGGGGAGCTGTTTTTT CASSLEGTRGTGELFF